Listed here are 30 T cell receptor beta chains from one sample, sequenced in a study of cytomegalovirus exposure and HLA in healthy donors. PCR primers comprised 60 Vbeta and 13 Jbeta primers. Sequencing was performed with immunoSEQ multiplex PCR; in TCRdb, only in-frame clones are kept and a portion is missing. The sample gives approximately 100,000 clones, 60% to 85% of which show up once; over 15% is in the top ten. The specimen sequenced was PBMCs. All receptors derive from a man aged 55 to 70 in good health and CMV-seropositive.

This chain uses TRBV10-3 with TRBJ1-2, with 8 nucleotides matching TRBD1. The CDR3 sequence is 16 residues long. Germline CDR1 and CDR2: ENHRY and SYGVKD. With 2 bases clipped from V and 2 bases from J, the junction kept 7 bases outside the gene matches. The CDR3 DNA is TGTGCCATCAGTGAGGGGCCGGACAGGGTCAACTATGGCTACACCTTC. It specifies CAISEGPDRVNYGYTF.

The rearrangement links TRBV7-2 to TRBJ2-2; the D gene is possibly TRBD2 (6 bases). The CDR3 contains 14 residues. Trimming pared 5 bases from V and 4 bases from J, leaving 11 bases between. In germline, CDR1 is SGHTA, CDR2 FQGNSA. This CDR3 reads CASSQDGSTGELFF. The DNA for the CDR3 is TGTGCCAGCAGCCAGGACGGGAGCACCGGGGAGCTGTTTTTT.

The rearrangement joins TRBV30 to TRBJ2-7; the D is unclear. V gave up 3 bases and J gave up 0 bases, with 15 bases separating them. The CDR3 sequence is 15 residues long. The germline V gene has CDR1 GTSNPN and CDR2 SVGIG (reference sequence). The CDR3 here is CAWRLGQASSYEQYF. In DNA, the CDR3 is TGTGCCTGGAGGCTTGGGCAGGCAAGCTCCTACGAGCAGTACTTC. The entire variable domain, with the rest obtained from reference TRBV30 and TRBJ2-7, is as follows: SQTIHQWPATLVQPVGSPLSLECTVEGTSNPNLYWYRQAAGRGLQLLFYSVGIGQISSEVPQNLSASRPQDRQFILSSKKLLLSDSGFYLCAWRLGQASSYEQYFGPGTRLTVT.

This clone was detected only a few times. This sequence joins TRBV7-2 and TRBJ1-1; D unresolved. Trimming pared 5 bases from V and 3 bases from J, leaving 16 bases between. The CDR3 contains 15 residues. From germline, CDR1 is SGHTA and CDR2 FQGNSA. The DNA for the CDR3 is TGTGCCAGCAGCCTTGGGGAGGGTAGGGACACTGAAGCTTTCTTT. It translates to CASSLGEGRDTEAFF.

This chain joins TRBV7-2 and TRBJ2-1, with D perhaps TRBD2 (5 bases). Germline CDR1 SGHTA, CDR2 FQGNSA. V was pared by 1 base and J by 7 bases, with 14 bases between. The CDR3 spans 15 residues. The CDR3 reads CASSLGSDPGNEQFF. CDR3 nucleotides: TGTGCCAGCAGCTTAGGATCCGACCCGGGGAATGAGCAGTTCTTC.

This chain joins TRBV7-6 and TRBJ1-5; TRBD1 matches at 7 bases. V shed 1 base and J 6 bases; nucleotides not matched to a gene: 12. Germline loops: CDR1 SGHVS, CDR2 FNYEAQ. This CDR3 is 17 amino acids long. In DNA form, the CDR3 reads TGTGCCAGCAGCTTAGGGGCAGGGGGAGGAGGGGTTCAGCCCCAGCATTTT. Protein product: CASSLGAGGGGVQPQHF.

The rearrangement uses TRBV5-1 and TRBJ2-7, with D possibly TRBD1 on 5 matching bases. The V gene's germline CDR1 is SGHRS and CDR2 YFSETQ. The V gene lost 4 bases and the J gene lost 3 bases, with 14 bases spanning the gap. The CDR3 totals 14 residues. The CDR3 DNA reads as TGCGCCAGCAGCCTAACAGGCGTTCGCTACGAGCAGTACTTC. Translating gives CASSLTGVRYEQYF.

CDR3 loop: CASSPPGQGKNTEAFF. CDR3 bases: TGTGCCAGCAGCCCCCCGGGACAGGGAAAGAACACTGAAGCTTTCTTT. V gene TRBV6-6 combines with J gene TRBJ1-1; 9 nucleotides line up with TRBD1. Germline lookup yields CDR1 MNHNY and CDR2 SVGAGI (reference sequence). This CDR3 region has 16 residues. V was pared by 6 bases and J by 1 base, with 9 bases of the junction left unmatched.

The chain carries TRBV30 and TRBJ2-4; D is perhaps TRBD2 (6 bases). This CDR3 has 13 residues. Trimming cost V 5 bases and J 6 bases, with 14 bases left between them. Per germline, CDR1 GTSNPN and CDR2 SVGIG (reference sequence). The CDR3 sequence is CAWRPGGGNIQYF. The CDR3 DNA follows: TGTGCCTGGCGCCCCGGGGGAGGAAACATTCAGTACTTC. Supplemented by reference TRBV30 and TRBJ2-4, the full variable domain reads SQTIHQWPATLVQPVGSPLSLECTVEGTSNPNLYWYRQAAGRGLQLLFYSVGIGQISSEVPQNLSASRPQDRQFILSSKKLLLSDSGFYLCAWRPGGGNIQYFGAGTRLSVL.

This chain joins TRBV7-9 and TRBJ2-3, with a tentative D call TRBD1 (5 bases). Germline CDR1 reads SEHNR; CDR2 reads FQNEAQ (reference sequence). CDR3 length: 16 amino acids. V lost 3 bases, J lost 2 bases, and 15 bases lay in between. The CDR3 spells CASSFPRGGLTDTQYF. The CDR3 nucleotides are TGTGCCAGCAGCTTCCCTAGGGGCGGTCTCACAGATACGCAGTATTTT.

V gene TRBV7-2 combines with J gene TRBJ2-7, with 8 bases fitting TRBD1. V was clipped by 2 bases and J by 4 bases; unmatched bases: 19. The CDR3 is 19 residues long. Germline lookup yields CDR1 SGHTA and CDR2 FQGNSA. The CDR3 DNA sequence: TGTGCCAGCAGCTTATGGGTCGTGAGAGCAGGGGGCATGGGTTACGAGCAGTACTTC. It codes for CASSLWVVRAGGMGYEQYF.

This clone came up once. The gene calls are TRBV30 and TRBJ2-3; 8 bases align to TRBD1. The CDR3 runs 14 residues. Germline values: CDR1 GTSNPN, CDR2 SVGIG (reference sequence). J was trimmed by 0 bases and V by 5 bases; bases with no gene match: 4. The chain's CDR3 is CAWVDRGSTDTQYF. CDR3 nucleotides: TGTGCCTGGGTAGACAGGGGTAGCACAGATACGCAGTATTTT. Supplemented by reference TRBV30 and TRBJ2-3, the full variable domain reads SQTIHQWPATLVQPVGSPLSLECTVEGTSNPNLYWYRQAAGRGLQLLFYSVGIGQISSEVPQNLSASRPQDRQFILSSKKLLLSDSGFYLCAWVDRGSTDTQYFGPGTRLTVL.

V is TRBV9 and J is TRBJ2-3; 14 bases fit TRBD2. With V trimmed by 3 bases and J by 0 bases, 12 bases remained unmatched. The CDR3 is 20 residues long. The germline CDR1 and CDR2 sequences are SGDLS and YYNGEE. CDR3 protein: CASSAARLAGGGSSTDTQYF. Written as DNA, the CDR3 is TGTGCCAGCAGCGCCGCCCGACTAGCGGGGGGGGGATCAAGCACAGATACGCAGTATTTT.

The V call is TRBV5-4, the J call TRBJ1-1; a possible D gene is TRBD1 (5 bases). The CDR3 has 15 amino acids. V was cut by 4 bases and J by 0 bases, with 13 bases left in between. Germline CDR1 SGHNT, CDR2 YYREEE (reference sequence). The CDR3 region is CASSPVRGMNTEAFF. Written as DNA, the CDR3 is TGTGCCAGCAGCCCCGTTAGGGGTATGAACACTGAAGCTTTCTTT.

The chain combines TRBV7-9 with TRBJ2-7; 11 bases agree with TRBD1. Germline CDR1 is SEHNR and CDR2 is FQNEAQ (reference sequence). The CDR3 consists of 16 residues. The trim removed 7 bases at V and 4 bases at J, leaving 12 bases unmatched. This CDR3 is CASTRGLGQGAYEQYF. The CDR3 nucleotides are TGTGCCAGCACCCGAGGTTTAGGACAGGGGGCTTACGAGCAGTACTTC.

The V call is TRBV5-1, the J call TRBJ1-1; the match to TRBD1 covers 7 bases. This CDR3 contains 16 residues. The J segment lost 10 bases and the V segment lost 0 bases, leaving 15 bases of the junction unmatched. Germline V gene data show CDR1 as SGHRS and CDR2 as YFSETQ. CDR3 protein: CASSLGTGLRVLRAFF. The CDR3, as DNA: TGCGCCAGCAGCTTGGGGACAGGCCTTAGAGTCCTGAGAGCTTTCTTT.

J is TRBJ2-2 and V is TRBV5-1; 9 bases fit TRBD2. Germline V lookup: CDR1 SGHRS, CDR2 YFSETQ. This CDR3 is 15 amino acids long. Trimming at V came to 7 bases and at J to 3 bases, leaving 7 bases not matched to a gene. The CDR3 region is CASGIGGGDTGELFF. In DNA form, the CDR3 reads TGCGCCAGCGGTATCGGCGGGGGGGACACCGGGGAGCTGTTTTTT.

The chain is built from TRBV18 and TRBJ2-2, with a weak D call TRBD2 (5 bases). V shed 3 bases and J shed 4 bases, with 15 bases lying between them. Germline V gene lookup returns CDR1 KGHSH and CDR2 LQKENI. This CDR3 is 16 amino acids long. CDR3 residues: CASSPKNVGGTGELFF. The CDR3 coding sequence is TGTGCCAGCTCACCGAAGAATGTCGGAGGCACCGGGGAGCTGTTTTTT.

The V call is TRBV18, the J call TRBJ2-7; D is unclear. This CDR3 region has 13 residues. The germline V gene encodes CDR1 KGHSH and CDR2 LQKENI. V was cut by 0 bases and J by 0 bases, with 3 bases left in between. The CDR3 sequence: CASSPPHSYEQYF. In DNA form, the CDR3 reads TGTGCCAGCTCACCACCACACTCCTACGAGCAGTACTTC.

The chain uses TRBV5-1 and TRBJ2-5; 15 bases match TRBD2. Germline CDR1 reads SGHRS; CDR2 reads YFSETQ. V gave up 5 bases and J gave up 2 bases; unmatched junction bases: 4. The CDR3 is 16 amino acids. Here the CDR3 DNA reads TGCGCCAGCAGACCGGGACTAGCGGGGGGTCAAGAGACCCAGTACTTC. Amino acids: CASRPGLAGGQETQYF.

In its sample, this clone was seen a few times. This rearrangement joins TRBV6-6 to TRBJ2-7; perhaps TRBD1 as D (6 bases). V was clipped by 9 bases and J by 2 bases, with 14 bases between them. From germline, CDR1 is MNHNY and CDR2 SVGAGI (reference sequence). The CDR3 length is 13 residues. This CDR3 is CASARDTPYEQYF. The CDR3 DNA is TGTGCCAGTGCCCGGGACACACCCTACGAGCAGTACTTC.

This clone occurred a few times. The chain combines TRBV7-6 with TRBJ2-7, with 15 bases fitting TRBD2. Trimming took 1 base from V and 2 from J; bases not matched to a gene: 0. The CDR3 extends over 16 amino acids. The germline V gene has CDR1 SGHVS and CDR2 FNYEAQ. The CDR3 DNA follows: TGTGCCAGCAGCTTAGGGACTAGCGGGGGGGCCTACGAGCAGTACTTC. The encoded protein is CASSLGTSGGAYEQYF.

The V gene is TRBV7-3, the J gene TRBJ1-2, with no clear D. The CDR3 length is 12 residues. Looked up from germline, CDR1 is SGHTA and CDR2 is FQGTGA. V shed 3 bases and J shed 7 bases, with 9 bases lying between them. The CDR3 region is CASSLSEGGYTF. CDR3 in DNA: TGTGCCAGCAGCTTGTCGGAGGGTGGCTACACCTTC. Complete variable domain (other parts from reference TRBV7-3 and TRBJ1-2): GAGVSQTPSNKVTEKGKYVELRCDPISGHTALYWYRQSLGQGPEFLIYFQGTGAADDSGLPNDRFFAVRPEGSVSTLKIQRTERGDSAVYLCASSLSEGGYTFGSGTRLTVV.

The J gene is TRBJ1-5, the V gene TRBV15, with D uncertain. Trimming removed 1 base at V and 0 bases at J, with 10 bases between. CDR1 is LNHNV, CDR2 YYDKDF, per germline (reference sequence). The CDR3 length is 16 residues. CDR3 loop: CATSRARDNSNQPQHF. CDR3 nucleotides: TGTGCCACCAGCAGAGCGCGAGATAATAGCAATCAGCCCCAGCATTTT.

The table lists this clone with a few counts. The chain has TRBV6-1 and TRBJ1-5; D uncertain. The CDR3 extends over 12 amino acids. Trimming cost V 2 bases and J 12 bases, with 11 bases left between them. The V gene's germline CDR1 is MNHNS and CDR2 SASEGT. The CDR3: CASSESPGVQHF. CDR3 DNA: TGTGCCAGCAGTGAATCCCCAGGTGTCCAGCATTTT.

The chain joins TRBV7-9 to TRBJ2-7; 7 bases agree with TRBD1. This CDR3 has 15 amino acids. The V gene's germline CDR1 is SEHNR and CDR2 FQNEAQ (reference sequence). With 5 bases clipped from V and 0 bases from J, the junction kept 7 bases outside the gene matches. Written as DNA, the CDR3 is TGTGCCAGCAGCAACCTCCGGGACAGCTCCTACGAGCAGTACTTC. This encodes CASSNLRDSSYEQYF.

This clone was observed a single time. This chain uses TRBV9 with TRBJ1-4; D may be TRBD1 (6 bases). This CDR3 region has 13 residues. V lost 3 bases, J lost 12 bases, and 15 bases lay in between. Germline CDR1 and CDR2: SGDLS and YYNGEE. The chain's CDR3 is CASSEQWGQELFF. DNA for the CDR3: TGTGCCAGCAGCGAACAGTGGGGGCAAGAACTGTTTTTT.

The chain links TRBV5-1 to TRBJ2-7; D is possibly TRBD1 (6 bases). Germline lookup yields CDR1 SGHRS and CDR2 YFSETQ. The V end was cut by 1 base, the J end by 5 bases, with 13 bases between. This CDR3 has 14 amino acids. In DNA form, the CDR3 reads TGCGCCAGCAGCTTGAACAGGGCAAGCGACGAGCAGTACTTC. It codes for CASSLNRASDEQYF.

The genes are TRBV4-3 and TRBJ2-1, with 10 bases fitting TRBD2. The germline gives CDR1 LGHNA, CDR2 YSLEER. The ends lost 0 bases at V and 6 bases at J; junction bases unmatched: 8. The CDR3 contains 17 residues. CDR3 loop: CASSQDRASGGINEQFF. The CDR3 DNA sequence: TGCGCCAGCAGCCAAGATAGAGCTAGCGGGGGCATCAATGAGCAGTTCTTC.

V usage is TRBV6-1 and J usage is TRBJ2-4; 9 bases fit TRBD1. The CDR3 is 16 amino acids. Per the germline V gene, CDR1 is MNHNS and CDR2 is SASEGT. Unmatched junction bases numbered 5, after V lost 4 bases and J lost 1 base. The CDR3 sequence: CASSATGGKAKNIQYF. The CDR3 bases are TGTGCCAGCAGTGCCACAGGGGGCAAGGCCAAAAACATTCAGTACTTC.